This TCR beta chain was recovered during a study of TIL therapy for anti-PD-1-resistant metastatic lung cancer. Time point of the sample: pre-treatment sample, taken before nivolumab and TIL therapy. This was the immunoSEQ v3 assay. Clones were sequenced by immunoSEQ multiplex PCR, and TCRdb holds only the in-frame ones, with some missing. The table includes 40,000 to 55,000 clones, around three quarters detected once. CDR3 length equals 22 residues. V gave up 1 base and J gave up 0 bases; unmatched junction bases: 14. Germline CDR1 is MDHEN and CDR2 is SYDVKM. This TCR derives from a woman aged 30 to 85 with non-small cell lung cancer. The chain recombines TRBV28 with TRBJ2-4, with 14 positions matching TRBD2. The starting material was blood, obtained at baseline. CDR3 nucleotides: TGTGCCAGCAGTTTATTCCAATTCACCGGGACTAGCGGGAGTAGAGCCAAAAACATTCAGTACTTC. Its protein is CASSLFQFTGTSGSRAKNIQYF.